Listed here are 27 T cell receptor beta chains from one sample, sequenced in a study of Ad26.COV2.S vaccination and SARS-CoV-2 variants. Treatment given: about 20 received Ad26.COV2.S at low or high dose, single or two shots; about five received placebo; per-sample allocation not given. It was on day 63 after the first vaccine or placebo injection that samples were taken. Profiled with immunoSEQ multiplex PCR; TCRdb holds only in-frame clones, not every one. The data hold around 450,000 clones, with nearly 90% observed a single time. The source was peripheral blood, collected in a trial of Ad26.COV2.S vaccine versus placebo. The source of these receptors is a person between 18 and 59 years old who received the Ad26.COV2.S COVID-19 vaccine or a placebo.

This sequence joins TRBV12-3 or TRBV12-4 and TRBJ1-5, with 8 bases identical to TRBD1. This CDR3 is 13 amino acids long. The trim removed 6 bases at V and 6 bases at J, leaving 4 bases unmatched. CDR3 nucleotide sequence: TGTGCCAGCAGCCAGGGGGCGGGTCAGCCCCAGCATTTT. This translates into CASSQGAGQPQHF.

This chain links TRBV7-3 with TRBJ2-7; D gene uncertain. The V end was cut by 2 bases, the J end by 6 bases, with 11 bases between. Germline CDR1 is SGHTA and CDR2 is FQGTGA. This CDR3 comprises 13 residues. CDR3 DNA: TGTGCCAGCAGCTTACAGAAAGTCGGCGAGCAGTACTTC. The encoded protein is CASSLQKVGEQYF.

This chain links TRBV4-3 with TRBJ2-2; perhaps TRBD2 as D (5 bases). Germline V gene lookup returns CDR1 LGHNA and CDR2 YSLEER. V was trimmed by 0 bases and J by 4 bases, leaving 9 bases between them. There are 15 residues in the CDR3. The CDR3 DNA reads TGCGCCAGCAGCCAAGATCGGGATATCACCGGGGAGCTGTTTTTT. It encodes CASSQDRDITGELFF.

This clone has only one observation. The CDR3 DNA is TGTGCCAGCAGTTACGGTGTTATGAAGCAGGAGCTGTTTTTT. Its protein product is CASSYGVMKQELFF. V usage is TRBV6-5 and J usage is TRBJ2-2; no definite D call. CDR3 length equals 14 residues. V was cut by 2 bases and J by 10 bases, with 14 bases left in between. In germline, CDR1 is MNHEY, CDR2 SVGAGI.

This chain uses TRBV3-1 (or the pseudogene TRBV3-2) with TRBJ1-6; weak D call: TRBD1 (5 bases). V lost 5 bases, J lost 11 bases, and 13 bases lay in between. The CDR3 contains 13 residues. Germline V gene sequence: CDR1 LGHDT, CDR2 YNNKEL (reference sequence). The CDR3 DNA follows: TGTGCCAGCAGCGCCAGGGTATTTGCACCCCTCCACTTT. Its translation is CASSARVFAPLHF.

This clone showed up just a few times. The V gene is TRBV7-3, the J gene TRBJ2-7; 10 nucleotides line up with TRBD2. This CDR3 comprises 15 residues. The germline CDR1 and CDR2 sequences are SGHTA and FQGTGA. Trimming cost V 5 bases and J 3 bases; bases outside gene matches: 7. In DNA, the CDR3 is TGTGCCAGCAGCGACCCCAGCGGGGGGGACTACGAGCAGTACTTC. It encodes CASSDPSGGDYEQYF.

The CDR3 bases are TGTGCCTGGAGTGGGACAGACCGATATGGCTACACCTTC. It yields the protein CAWSGTDRYGYTF. The gene calls are TRBV30 and TRBJ1-2, with a tentative D call TRBD1 (6 bases). The CDR3 is made up of 13 amino acids. Per germline, CDR1 GTSNPN and CDR2 SVGIG (reference sequence). The germline V and J ends were trimmed by 1 base and 5 bases, with 11 bases remaining between them.

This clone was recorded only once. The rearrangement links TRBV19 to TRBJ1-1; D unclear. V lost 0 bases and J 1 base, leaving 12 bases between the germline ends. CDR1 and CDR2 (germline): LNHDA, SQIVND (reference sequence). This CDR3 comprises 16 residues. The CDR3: CASSIDLGRANTEAFF. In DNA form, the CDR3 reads TGTGCCAGTAGTATAGATCTCGGCAGAGCGAACACTGAAGCTTTCTTT.

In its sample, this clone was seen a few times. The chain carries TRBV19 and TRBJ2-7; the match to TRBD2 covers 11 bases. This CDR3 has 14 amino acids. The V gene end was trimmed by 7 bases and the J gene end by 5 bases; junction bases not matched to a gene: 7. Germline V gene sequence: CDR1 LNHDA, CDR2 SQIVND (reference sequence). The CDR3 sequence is CASKTSGVSNEQYF. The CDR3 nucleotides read TGTGCCAGTAAGACTAGCGGGGTATCGAACGAGCAGTACTTC.

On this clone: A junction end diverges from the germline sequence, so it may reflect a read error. The CDR3 DNA follows: TGTGCCAGTAGCAGCATAGCGGGAGGTTACCAGGAGACCCAGTACTTC. Translated, it gives CASSSIAGGYQETQYF. This chain connects TRBV19 to TRBJ2-5, with TRBD2 matching 10 bases. The CDR3 consists of 16 residues. CDR1 and CDR2 (germline): LNHDA, SQIVND (reference sequence).

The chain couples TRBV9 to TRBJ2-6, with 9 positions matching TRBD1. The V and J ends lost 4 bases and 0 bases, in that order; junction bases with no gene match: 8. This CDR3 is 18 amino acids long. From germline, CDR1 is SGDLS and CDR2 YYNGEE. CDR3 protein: CASSPKTGGASGANVLTF. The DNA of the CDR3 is TGTGCCAGCAGCCCAAAGACAGGGGGTGCCTCTGGGGCCAACGTCCTGACTTTC. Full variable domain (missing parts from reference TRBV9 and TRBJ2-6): DSGVTQTPKHLITATGQRVTLRCSPRSGDLSVYWYQQSLDQGLQFLIQYYNGEERAKGNILERFSAQQFPDLHSELNLSSLELGDSALYFCASSPKTGGASGANVLTFGAGSRLTVL.

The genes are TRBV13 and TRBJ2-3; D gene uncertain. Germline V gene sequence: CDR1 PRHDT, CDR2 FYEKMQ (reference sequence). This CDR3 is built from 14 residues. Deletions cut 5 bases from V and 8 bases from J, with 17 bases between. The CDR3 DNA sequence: TGTGCCAGCAGCCCGATTTCGACACGGATTACGCAGTATTTT. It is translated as CASSPISTRITQYF.

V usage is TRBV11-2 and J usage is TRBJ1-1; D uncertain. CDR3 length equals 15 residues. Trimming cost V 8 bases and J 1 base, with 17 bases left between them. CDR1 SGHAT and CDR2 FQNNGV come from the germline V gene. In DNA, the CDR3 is TGTGCCAGCTCAGAGTGGGCCAATACGAACACTGAAGCTTTCTTT. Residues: CASSEWANTNTEAFF.

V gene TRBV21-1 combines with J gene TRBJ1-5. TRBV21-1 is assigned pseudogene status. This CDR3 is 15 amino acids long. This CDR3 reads CASSNGDNKNQPQHF. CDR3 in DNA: TGTGCCAGCAGCAATGGAGATAATAAAAATCAGCCCCAGCATTTT.

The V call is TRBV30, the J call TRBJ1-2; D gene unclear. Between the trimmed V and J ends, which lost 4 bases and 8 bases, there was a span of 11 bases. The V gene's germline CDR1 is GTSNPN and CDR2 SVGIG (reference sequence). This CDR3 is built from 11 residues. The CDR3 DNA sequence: TGTGCCTGGAACCCTCTTGGGGGCTACACCTTC. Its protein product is CAWNPLGGYTF. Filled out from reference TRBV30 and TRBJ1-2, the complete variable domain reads SQTIHQWPATLVQPVGSPLSLECTVEGTSNPNLYWYRQAAGRGLQLLFYSVGIGQISSEVPQNLSASRPQDRQFILSSKKLLLSDSGFYLCAWNPLGGYTFGSGTRLTVV.

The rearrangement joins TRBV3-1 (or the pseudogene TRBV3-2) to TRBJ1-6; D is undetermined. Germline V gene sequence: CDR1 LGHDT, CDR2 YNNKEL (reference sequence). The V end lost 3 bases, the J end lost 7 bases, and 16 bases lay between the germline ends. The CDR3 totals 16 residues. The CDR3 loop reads CASSHQLGHGNSPLHF. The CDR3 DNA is TGTGCCAGCAGCCACCAGCTTGGTCACGGGAATTCACCCCTCCACTTT.

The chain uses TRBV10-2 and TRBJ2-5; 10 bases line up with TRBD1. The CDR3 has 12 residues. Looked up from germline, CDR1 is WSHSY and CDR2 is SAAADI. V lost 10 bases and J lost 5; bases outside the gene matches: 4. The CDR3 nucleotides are TGCGCCACCAAGACAGGGGGCGAGACCCAGTACTTC. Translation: CATKTGGETQYF.

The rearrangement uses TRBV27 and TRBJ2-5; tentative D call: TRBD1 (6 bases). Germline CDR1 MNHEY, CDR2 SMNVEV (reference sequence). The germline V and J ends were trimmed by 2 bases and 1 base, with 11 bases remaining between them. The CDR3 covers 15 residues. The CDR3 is CASSLVRGVQETQYF. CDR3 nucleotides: TGTGCCAGCAGTTTAGTCAGGGGTGTCCAAGAGACCCAGTACTTC.

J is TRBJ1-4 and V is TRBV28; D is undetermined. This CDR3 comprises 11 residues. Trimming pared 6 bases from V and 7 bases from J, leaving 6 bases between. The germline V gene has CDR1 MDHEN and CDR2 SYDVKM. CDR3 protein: CASSSGEKLFF. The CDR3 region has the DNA TGTGCCAGCAGCTCGGGTGAAAAACTGTTTTTT.

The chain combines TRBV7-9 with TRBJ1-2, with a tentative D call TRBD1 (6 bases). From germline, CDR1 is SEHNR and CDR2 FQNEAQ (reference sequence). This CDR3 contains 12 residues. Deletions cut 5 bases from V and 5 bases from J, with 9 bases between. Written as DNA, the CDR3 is TGTGCCAGCAGCCTAACAGGGTATGGCTACACCTTC. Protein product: CASSLTGYGYTF.

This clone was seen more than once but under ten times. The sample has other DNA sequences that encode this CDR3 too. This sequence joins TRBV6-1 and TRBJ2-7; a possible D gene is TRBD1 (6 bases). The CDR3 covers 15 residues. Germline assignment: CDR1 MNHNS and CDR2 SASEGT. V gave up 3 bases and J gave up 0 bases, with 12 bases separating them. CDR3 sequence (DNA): TGTGCCAGCAGTGAGCAGACAGGCAGCTCCTACGAGCAGTACTTC. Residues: CASSEQTGSSYEQYF.

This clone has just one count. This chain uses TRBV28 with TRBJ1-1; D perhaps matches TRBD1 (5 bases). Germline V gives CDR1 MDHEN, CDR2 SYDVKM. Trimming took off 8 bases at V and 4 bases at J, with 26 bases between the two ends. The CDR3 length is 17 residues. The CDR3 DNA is TGTGCCAGCCGCCGAACCACAGGTCGTTCAACCAGCACTGAAGCTTTCTTT. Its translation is CASRRTTGRSTSTEAFF.

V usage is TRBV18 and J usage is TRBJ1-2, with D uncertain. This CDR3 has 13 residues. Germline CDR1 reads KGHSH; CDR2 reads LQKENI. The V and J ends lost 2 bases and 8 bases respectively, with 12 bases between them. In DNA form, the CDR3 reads TGTGCCAGCTCACCAGGAGGGCTACTAGGCTACACCTTC. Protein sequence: CASSPGGLLGYTF. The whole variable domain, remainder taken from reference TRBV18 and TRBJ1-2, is NAGVMQNPRHLVRRRGQEARLRCSPMKGHSHVYWYRQLPEEGLKFMVYLQKENIIDESGMPKERFSAEFPKEGPSILRIQQVVRGDSAAYFCASSPGGLLGYTFGSGTRLTVV.

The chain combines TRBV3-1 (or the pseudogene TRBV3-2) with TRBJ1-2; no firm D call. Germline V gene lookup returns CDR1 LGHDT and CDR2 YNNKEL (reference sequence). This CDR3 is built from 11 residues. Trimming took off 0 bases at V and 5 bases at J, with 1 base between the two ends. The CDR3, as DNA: TGTGCCAGCAGCCAAGAGTATGGCTACACCTTC. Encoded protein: CASSQEYGYTF.

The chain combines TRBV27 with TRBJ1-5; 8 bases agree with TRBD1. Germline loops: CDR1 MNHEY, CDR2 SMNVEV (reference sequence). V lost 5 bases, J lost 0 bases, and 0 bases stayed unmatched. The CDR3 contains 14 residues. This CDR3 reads CASSQGASNQPQHF. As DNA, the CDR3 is TGTGCCAGCAGTCAGGGGGCTAGCAATCAGCCCCAGCATTTT.

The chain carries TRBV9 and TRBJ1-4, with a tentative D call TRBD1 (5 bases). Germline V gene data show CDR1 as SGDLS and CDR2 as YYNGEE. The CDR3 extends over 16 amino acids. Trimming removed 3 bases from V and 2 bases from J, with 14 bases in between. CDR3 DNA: TGTGCCAGCAGCGGGGGCATCATCTCCACTAATGAAAAACTGTTTTTT. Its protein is CASSGGIISTNEKLFF.

Here the CDR3 reads CASSLDGAFNTDTQYF. CDR3 nucleotides: TGTGCCAGCAGTCTCGATGGGGCCTTCAACACAGATACGCAGTATTTT. The genes are TRBV28 and TRBJ2-3; D perhaps matches TRBD1 (5 bases). V lost 5 bases, J lost 2 bases, and 17 bases lay in between. This CDR3 region has 16 residues. The germline V gene has CDR1 MDHEN and CDR2 SYDVKM.